Following are 18 T cell receptor beta chains from one sample sequenced in a study of regulatory T cells in long-lasting Graves disease. The time point denotes: newly diagnosed GD, antithyroid drugs for less than 3 months. Scientists built the TCR library using RNA that was extracted from PBMCs. Sequencing libraries for TCR beta were prepared with iRepertoire HTBI primers and Arm-PCR of CDR3 regions. From the multiplex PCR reads, TCRdb called clonotypes with MiXCR, one entry per CDR3 protein. The data hold hundreds of thousands of distinct CDR3 sequences, with roughly 15% observed a single time. Another study also made use of these data, one on T cells in Graves' hyperthyroidism and ophthalmopathy.

Specimen: peripheral blood mononuclear cells (PBMCs), collected at new diagnosis, from a patient treated with antithyroid drugs. These receptors were collected from a woman aged 25 to 39 with Graves disease.

The chain couples TRBV20-1 to TRBJ2-5, with 13 bases lining up with TRBD2. Germline loops: CDR1 DFQATT, CDR2 SNEGSKA (reference sequence). This CDR3 is built from 15 residues. V shed 1 base, J shed 9 bases, and the junction held 8 bases outside the gene matches. CDR3 loop: CSARAPLAGGPAQYF. The DNA for the CDR3 is TGCAGTGCTAGAGCCCCACTAGCGGGAGGGCCGGCCCAGTACTTC.

Of note for this clonotype: An end of the junction does not agree with germline; a read error may underlie this. The rearrangement uses TRBV18 and TRBJ2-3; D is unresolved. Germline CDR1 reads KGHSH; CDR2 reads LQKENI. The CDR3 sequence is 13 residues long. DNA for the CDR3: TGTGCCAGCTCCCCACCGATGGGGGATACGCAGTATTTT. Its protein is CASSPPMGDTQYF.

The V gene is TRBV6-1, the J gene TRBJ1-2; the D gene is possibly TRBD1 (5 bases). The CDR3 loop spans 15 amino acids. Germline CDR1 is MNHNS and CDR2 is SASEGT. V was cut by 8 bases and J by 4 bases, with 20 bases left in between. The CDR3 nucleotides are TGTGCCAGCTCGGAGGGGCCCCTTCTAGTCTATGGCTACACCTTC. Translated: CASSEGPLLVYGYTF.

This clonotype was observed a few times. CDR3 region: CASSRSDSPGEQYF. The CDR3 nucleotides are TGTGCCAGCAGTCGGTCGGATTCCCCTGGTGAGCAGTACTTC. The genes are TRBV27 and TRBJ2-7; D call uncertain. V was trimmed by 5 bases and J by 7 bases, leaving 18 bases between them. This CDR3 has 14 residues. CDR1 is MNHEY and CDR2 is SMNVEV in the germline V gene (reference sequence).

In its sample, this clonotype was seen a few times. This chain uses TRBV28 with TRBJ2-7; possible D gene TRBD1, 6 bases. This CDR3 has 13 residues. Germline V gene lookup returns CDR1 MDHEN and CDR2 SYDVKM. The germline V and J ends were trimmed by 5 bases and 3 bases, with 11 bases remaining between them. CDR3 sequence: CASSPGHLYEQYF. In nucleotides, the CDR3 is TGTGCCAGCAGTCCGGGACACCTCTACGAGCAGTACTTC.

The V and J genes are TRBV24-1 and TRBJ2-1; D is uncertain. Trimming stripped 4 bases from V and 3 bases from J, with 6 bases between. CDR3 length equals 13 residues. Germline CDR1 and CDR2: KGHDR and SFDVKD. CDR3 nucleotide sequence: TGTGCCACCAGTGAGGACGGCTACAATGAGCAGTTCTTC. Its translation: CATSEDGYNEQFF.

Note on this clonotype: This may be a read error: a much more frequent sequence differs by one nucleotide. The V and J genes are TRBV6-1 and TRBJ1-2, with a weak D call TRBD1 (6 bases). The germline gives CDR1 MNHNS, CDR2 SASEGT. V was pared by 7 bases and J by 7 bases, with 16 bases between. The CDR3 spans 13 residues. The CDR3, as DNA: TGTGCCAGCACCTCAGGGGATGAGGGTGGCTACACCTTC. Translation: CASTSGDEGGYTF.

Only a few counts were recorded for this clonotype. V is TRBV5-5 and J is TRBJ2-7; 7 nucleotides agree with TRBD1. From germline, CDR1 is SGHKS and CDR2 YYEKEE (reference sequence). CDR3 size: 12 residues. Trimming at V came to 9 bases and at J to 4 bases, leaving 7 bases not matched to a gene. CDR3 sequence (DNA): TGTGCCACCGCGACAGGGTCTTACGAGCAGTACTTC. Residues: CATATGSYEQYF.

Ten or more counts support this clonotype. J is TRBJ1-5 and V is TRBV19; D not resolved. The CDR3 consists of 13 residues. The germline V gene has CDR1 LNHDA and CDR2 SQIVND (reference sequence). Trimming cost V 1 base and J 6 bases, with 7 bases left between them. The CDR3 loop reads CASSIATGQPQHF. CDR3 nucleotide sequence: TGTGCCAGTAGTATAGCCACGGGTCAGCCCCAGCATTTT.

V and J are TRBV10-3 and TRBJ2-1; D remains ambiguous. CDR3 length: 14 residues. Germline V gene lookup returns CDR1 ENHRY and CDR2 SYGVKD. V was trimmed by 4 bases and J by 2 bases, leaving 9 bases between them. The CDR3 loop reads CAISAWLTYNEQFF. The CDR3, as DNA: TGTGCCATCAGTGCGTGGTTGACCTACAATGAGCAGTTCTTC.

This clonotype was observed a handful of times. The chain couples TRBV6-1 to TRBJ1-1; TRBD1 matches 9 bases. Germline trimming cut 8 bases from V and 1 base from J; bases unmatched to any gene: 5. CDR3 length: 14 residues. Germline CDR1 and CDR2: MNHNS and SASEGT. CDR3 in DNA: TGTGCCAGCGGCCGGGACAGGGAGAACACTGAAGCTTTCTTT. Translated, it gives CASGRDRENTEAFF.

This clonotype came up many times. This rearrangement joins TRBV6-1 to TRBJ1-5, with no clear D. This CDR3 is 13 amino acids long. Per germline, CDR1 MNHNS and CDR2 SASEGT. V lost 6 bases and J lost 3, with 9 bases in between. CDR3 sequence reads: CASSSYANQPQHF. CDR3 in DNA: TGTGCCAGCAGCAGCTACGCCAATCAGCCCCAGCATTTT.

The chain couples TRBV5-4 to TRBJ2-2, with D possibly TRBD1 on 6 matching bases. The CDR3 has 17 amino acids. Germline V CDR1 and CDR2: SGHNT, YYREEE (reference sequence). V lost 4 bases, J lost 1 base, and 17 bases lay in between. CDR3 in amino acids: CASSTTRDTWNTGELFF. In DNA form, the CDR3 reads TGTGCCAGCAGCACCACACGGGACACATGGAACACCGGGGAGCTGTTTTTT.

This clonotype occurred many times. This chain uses TRBV7-9 with TRBJ1-5; 11 bases are shared with TRBD1. Germline V gene lookup returns CDR1 SEHNR and CDR2 FQNEAQ (reference sequence). The CDR3 runs 15 residues. The ends lost 5 bases at V and 6 bases at J; junction bases unmatched: 6. CDR3 residues: CASSLGTGGVQPQHF. DNA for the CDR3: TGTGCCAGCAGCCTCGGGACAGGGGGTGTTCAGCCCCAGCATTTT.

In the case of this clonotype: A much larger clone differs by one base, so this may be a read error. The V call is TRBV2, the J call TRBJ2-3; the D is unclear. Germline CDR1 is SNHLY and CDR2 is FYNNEI. The CDR3 has 13 amino acids. Here the CDR3 reads CTSIGPERGTQYF. The CDR3 bases are TGTACCAGCATAGGCCCAGAAAGAGGTACGCAGTATTTT.

The V and J genes are TRBV28 and TRBJ2-4; 9 positions agree with TRBD1. This CDR3 is built from 19 residues. After removal of 5 bases from V and 1 base from J, the junction contained 15 bases not matched to a gene. From germline, CDR1 is MDHEN and CDR2 SYDVKM. The CDR3 nucleotides are TGTGCCAGCAGTACATCCGGGACAGGGCCGAATCGGGCCAAAAACATTCAGTACTTC. Translation gives CASSTSGTGPNRAKNIQYF. The full variable domain, rest sourced from reference TRBV28 and TRBJ2-4, is DVKVTQSSRYLVKRTGEKVFLECVQDMDHENMFWYRQDPGLGLRLIYFSYDVKMKEKGDIPEGYSVSREKKERFSLILESASTNQTSMYLCASSTSGTGPNRAKNIQYFGAGTRLSVL.

The V call is TRBV6-1, the J call TRBJ2-2, with 7 bases identical to TRBD1. Looked up from germline, CDR1 is MNHNS and CDR2 is SASEGT. This CDR3 region has 16 residues. V lost 7 bases and J lost 7; bases outside the gene matches: 15. CDR3 sequence: CASKYLGTAHGGELFF. Here the CDR3 DNA reads TGTGCCAGCAAGTACCTCGGGACAGCGCACGGCGGGGAGCTGTTTTTT.

Turning to this clonotype: Given a much more abundant clone one base away, this may be a read error. This CDR3 fails to terminate in the conserved phenylalanine or tryptophan, so it likely reflects a read error. The CDR3 bases are TGTGCCAGCGGTGTAACGGGGGCGGTCTATGGCTACACCCTC. Its translation: CASGVTGAVYGYTL. The gene calls are TRBV6-1 and TRBJ1-2, with a tentative D call TRBD1 (6 bases). V was cut by 8 bases and J by 4 bases, with 17 bases left in between. Germline V gives CDR1 MNHNS, CDR2 SASEGT. This CDR3 is built from 14 residues.